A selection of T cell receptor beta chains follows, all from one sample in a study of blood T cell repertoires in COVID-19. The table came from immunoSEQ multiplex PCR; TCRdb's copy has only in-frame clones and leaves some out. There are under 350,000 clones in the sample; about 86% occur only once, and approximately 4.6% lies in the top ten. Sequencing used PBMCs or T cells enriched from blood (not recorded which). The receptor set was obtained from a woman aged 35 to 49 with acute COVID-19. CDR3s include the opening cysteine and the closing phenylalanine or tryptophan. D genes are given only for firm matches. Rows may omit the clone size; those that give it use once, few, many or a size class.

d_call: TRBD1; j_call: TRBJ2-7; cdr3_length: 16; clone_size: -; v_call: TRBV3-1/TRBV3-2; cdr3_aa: CASSQPGQKTSYEQYF; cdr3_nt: TGTGCCAGCAGCCAACCGGGACAGAAAACCTCATACGAGCAGTACTTC
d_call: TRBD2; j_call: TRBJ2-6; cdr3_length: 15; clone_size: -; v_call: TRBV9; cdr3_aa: CASSGGGTGANVLTF; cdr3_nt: TGTGCCAGCAGCGGGGGGGGTACTGGGGCCAACGTCCTGACTTTC
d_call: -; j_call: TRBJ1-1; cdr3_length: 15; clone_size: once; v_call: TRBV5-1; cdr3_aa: CASSLEQTNREGAFF; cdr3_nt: TGCGCCAGCAGCTTGGAACAAACCAACAGGGAGGGGGCTTTCTTT
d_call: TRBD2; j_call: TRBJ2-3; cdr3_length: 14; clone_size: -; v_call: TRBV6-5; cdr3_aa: CASRSGDDTDTQYF; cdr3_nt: TGTGCCAGCAGAAGCGGGGACGATACAGATACGCAGTATTTT
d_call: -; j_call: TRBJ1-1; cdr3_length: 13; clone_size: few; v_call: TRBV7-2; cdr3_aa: CASSAYSNTEAFF; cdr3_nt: TGTGCCAGCAGCGCCTACAGCAACACTGAAGCTTTCTTT
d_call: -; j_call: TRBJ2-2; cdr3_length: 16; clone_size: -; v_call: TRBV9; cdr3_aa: CASSVGASAFTGELFF; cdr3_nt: TGTGCCAGCAGCGTAGGGGCTAGCGCATTCACCGGGGAGCTGTTTTTT
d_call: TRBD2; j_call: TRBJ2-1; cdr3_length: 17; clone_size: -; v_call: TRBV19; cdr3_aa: CASSIDGTRGFDNEQFF; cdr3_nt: TGTGCCAGTAGTATAGACGGGACTAGGGGATTCGACAATGAGCAGTTCTTC
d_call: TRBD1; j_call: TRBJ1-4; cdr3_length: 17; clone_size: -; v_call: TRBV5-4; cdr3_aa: CASSFGQGAATNEKLFF; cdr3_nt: TGTGCCAGCAGCTTCGGGCAGGGGGCAGCAACTAATGAAAAACTGTTTTTT
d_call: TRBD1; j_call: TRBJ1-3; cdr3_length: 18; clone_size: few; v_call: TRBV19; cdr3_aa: CASSKGRTGQSSGNTIYF; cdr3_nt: TGTGCCAGTAGTAAGGGAAGAACGGGACAGAGCTCTGGAAACACCATATATTTT
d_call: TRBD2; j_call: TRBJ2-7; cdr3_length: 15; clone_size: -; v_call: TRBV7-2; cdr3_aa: CASSLGPSGVVEQYF; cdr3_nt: TGTGCCAGCAGCTTAGGTCCTAGCGGGGTGGTCGAGCAGTACTTC
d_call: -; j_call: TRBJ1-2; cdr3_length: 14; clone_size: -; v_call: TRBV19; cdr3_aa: CASSIDLRLNGYTF; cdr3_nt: TGTGCCAGTAGTATAGATCTCAGGTTGAATGGCTACACCTTC
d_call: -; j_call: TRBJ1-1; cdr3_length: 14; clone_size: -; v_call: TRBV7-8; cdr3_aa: CASSLVPGGTEAFF; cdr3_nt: TGTGCCAGCAGCTTAGTGCCGGGCGGGACTGAAGCTTTCTTT
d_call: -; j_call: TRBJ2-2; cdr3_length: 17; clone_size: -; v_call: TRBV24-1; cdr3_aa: CATSDLLPGLNTGELFF; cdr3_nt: TGTGCCACCAGTGATTTATTACCGGGGTTGAACACCGGGGAGCTGTTTTTT
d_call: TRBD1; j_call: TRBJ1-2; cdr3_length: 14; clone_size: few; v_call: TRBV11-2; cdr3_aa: CASSLERTGHGYTF; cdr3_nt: TGTGCCAGCAGCTTAGAGAGGACAGGGCATGGCTACACCTTC
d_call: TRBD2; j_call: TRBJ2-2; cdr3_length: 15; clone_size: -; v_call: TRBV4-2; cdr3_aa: CASSGIAGVHGELFF; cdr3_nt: TGTGCCAGCAGTGGTATAGCGGGAGTACACGGGGAGCTGTTTTTT
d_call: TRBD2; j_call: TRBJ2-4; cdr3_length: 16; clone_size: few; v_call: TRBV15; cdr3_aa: CATSRSRIRGENIQYF; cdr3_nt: TGTGCCACCAGCAGATCCAGGATCCGGGGGGAAAACATTCAGTACTTC
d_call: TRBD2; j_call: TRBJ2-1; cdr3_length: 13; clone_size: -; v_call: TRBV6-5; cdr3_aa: CASWGGPYNEQFF; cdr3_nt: TGTGCCAGCTGGGGGGGACCCTACAATGAGCAGTTCTTC
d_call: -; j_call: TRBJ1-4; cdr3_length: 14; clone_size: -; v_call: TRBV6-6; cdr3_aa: CASGPWVGDEKLFF; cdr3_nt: TGTGCCAGCGGCCCTTGGGTGGGAGATGAAAAACTGTTTTTT
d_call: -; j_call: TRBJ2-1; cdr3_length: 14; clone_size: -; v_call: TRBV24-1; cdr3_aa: CATRLVRAYNEQFF; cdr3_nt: TGTGCCACAAGACTAGTTCGAGCCTACAATGAGCAGTTCTTC
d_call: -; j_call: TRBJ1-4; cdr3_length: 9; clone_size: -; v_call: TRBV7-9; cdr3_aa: CATGEKLFF; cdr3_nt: TGTGCCACCGGTGAAAAACTGTTTTTT
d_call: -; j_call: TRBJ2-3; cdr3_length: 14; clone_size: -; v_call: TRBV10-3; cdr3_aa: CAITGNGLGDTQYF; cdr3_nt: TGTGCCATCACGGGAAACGGGTTAGGGGATACGCAGTATTTT
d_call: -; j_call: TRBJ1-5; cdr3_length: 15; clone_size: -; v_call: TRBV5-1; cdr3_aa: CASSAEGVKGQPQHF; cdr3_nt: TGCGCCAGCAGCGCCGAAGGGGTAAAGGGTCAGCCCCAGCATTTT
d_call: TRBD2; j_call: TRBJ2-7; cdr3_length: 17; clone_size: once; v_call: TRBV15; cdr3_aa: CATSRDGGRASSYEQYF; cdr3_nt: TGTGCCACCAGCAGAGACGGGGGGAGGGCCAGCTCCTACGAGCAGTACTTC
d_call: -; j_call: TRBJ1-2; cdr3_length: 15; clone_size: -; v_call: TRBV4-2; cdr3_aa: CASSQEWAEYYGYTF; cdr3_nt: TGTGCCAGCAGCCAAGAGTGGGCCGAATACTATGGCTACACCTTC
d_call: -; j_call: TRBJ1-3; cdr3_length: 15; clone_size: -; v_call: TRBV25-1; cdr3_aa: CASSDQTGSGNTIYF; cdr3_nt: TGTGCCAGCAGTGATCAAACAGGGTCTGGAAACACCATATATTTT
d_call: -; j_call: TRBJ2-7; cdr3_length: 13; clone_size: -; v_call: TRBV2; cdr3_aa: CASYDGSSYEQYF; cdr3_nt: TGTGCCAGCTATGATGGGAGCTCCTACGAGCAGTACTTC
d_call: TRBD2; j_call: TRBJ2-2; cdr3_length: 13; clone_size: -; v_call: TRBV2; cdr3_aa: CASSLAGRLELFF; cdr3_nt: TGTGCCAGCAGTTTAGCGGGGAGGTTAGAGCTGTTTTTT
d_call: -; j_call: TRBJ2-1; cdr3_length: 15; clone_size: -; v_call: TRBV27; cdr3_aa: CASSFGETGYNEQFF; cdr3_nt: TGTGCCAGCAGTTTTGGGGAGACGGGTTACAATGAGCAGTTCTTC
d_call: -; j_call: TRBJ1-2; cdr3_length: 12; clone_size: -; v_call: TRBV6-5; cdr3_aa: CASSPREYGYTF; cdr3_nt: TGTGCCAGCAGTCCTCGGGAGTACGGCTACACCTTC
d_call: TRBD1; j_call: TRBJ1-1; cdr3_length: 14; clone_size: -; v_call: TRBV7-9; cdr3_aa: CASSFPGQGTEAFF; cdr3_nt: TGTGCCAGCAGCTTCCCGGGACAGGGAACTGAAGCTTTCTTT
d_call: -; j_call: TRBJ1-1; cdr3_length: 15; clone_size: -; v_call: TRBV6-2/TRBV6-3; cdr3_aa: CASSYSRIANTEAFF; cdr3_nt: TGTGCCAGCAGTTACTCGAGGATAGCGAACACTGAAGCTTTCTTT
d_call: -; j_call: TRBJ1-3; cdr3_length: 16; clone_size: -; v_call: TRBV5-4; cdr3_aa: CASSPSAGGSGNTIYF; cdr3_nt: TGTGCCAGCAGCCCCTCGGCAGGAGGCTCTGGAAACACCATATATTTT
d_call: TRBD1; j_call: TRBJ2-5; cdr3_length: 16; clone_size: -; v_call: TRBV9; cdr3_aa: CASSVGVGGGGETQYF; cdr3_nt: TGTGCCAGCAGCGTAGGAGTAGGGGGCGGCGGGGAGACCCAGTACTTC
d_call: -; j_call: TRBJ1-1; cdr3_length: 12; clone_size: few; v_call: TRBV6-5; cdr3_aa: CASGMLNTEAFF; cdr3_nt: TGTGCCTCGGGTATGTTGAACACTGAAGCTTTCTTT
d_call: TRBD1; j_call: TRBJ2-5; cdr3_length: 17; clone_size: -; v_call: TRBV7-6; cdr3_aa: CASSWLGQGRWQETQYF; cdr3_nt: TGTGCCAGCAGCTGGTTGGGACAGGGGAGGTGGCAAGAGACCCAGTACTTC